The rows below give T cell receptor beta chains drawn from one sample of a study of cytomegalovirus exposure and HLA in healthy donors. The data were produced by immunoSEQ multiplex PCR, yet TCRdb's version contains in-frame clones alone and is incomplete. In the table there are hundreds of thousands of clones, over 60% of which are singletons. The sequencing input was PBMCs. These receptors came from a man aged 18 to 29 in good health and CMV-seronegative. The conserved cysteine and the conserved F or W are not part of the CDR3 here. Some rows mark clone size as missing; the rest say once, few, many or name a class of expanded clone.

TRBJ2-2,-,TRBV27,ASSLLAGGTGELF
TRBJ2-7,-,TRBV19,ASSKLDSPNYEQY
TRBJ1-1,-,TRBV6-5,ASESRRGNTEAF
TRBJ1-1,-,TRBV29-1,SVVDSGGANTEAF
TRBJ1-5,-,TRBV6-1,ASSVTGNQPQH
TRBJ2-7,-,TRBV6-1,ASSEGTASSYEQY
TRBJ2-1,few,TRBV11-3,ASSYVAGGLGEQF
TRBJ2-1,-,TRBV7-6,ASSLTRSYNEQF
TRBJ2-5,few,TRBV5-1,ASSLARETQY
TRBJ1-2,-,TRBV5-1,ASSLGGTGGAYGYT
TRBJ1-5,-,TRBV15,ATSRDRGVNQPQH
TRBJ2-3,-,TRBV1,TSSQALTDTQY
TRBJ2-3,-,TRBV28,ASSFSATDTQY
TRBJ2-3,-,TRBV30,AWSRGYTDTQY
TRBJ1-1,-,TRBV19,ASKNTRPGTEAF
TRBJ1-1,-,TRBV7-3,ASSFRGSNTEAF
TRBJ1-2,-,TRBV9,ASSPDGSYGYT
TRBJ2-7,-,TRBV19,ASSSRGYEQY
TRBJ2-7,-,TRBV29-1,SVELSGQGYEQY
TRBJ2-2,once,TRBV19,ASNPGQANTGELF
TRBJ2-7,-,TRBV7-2,ASSLGGGRSYEQY
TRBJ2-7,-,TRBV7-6,ASSLTGTRRDEQY
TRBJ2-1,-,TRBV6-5,ASSAGEWNEQF
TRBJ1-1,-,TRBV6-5,ASSYTRVQTEAF
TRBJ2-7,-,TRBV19,ASSRDTYEQY
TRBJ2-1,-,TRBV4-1,ASSRTGTGGNEQF
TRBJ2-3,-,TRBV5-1,ASSLPDTDRVSY
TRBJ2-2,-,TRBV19,ASSGEAVNTGELF
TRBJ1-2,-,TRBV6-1,ASIDAGARGYT
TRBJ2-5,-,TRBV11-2,ASSLGLPQETQY
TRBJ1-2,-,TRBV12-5,ASGLVQGQTYGYT
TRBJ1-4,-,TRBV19,ASSMVGQGREKLF
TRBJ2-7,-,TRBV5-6,ASSRGSGSYEQY
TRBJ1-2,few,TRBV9,ASSVVGGSFPGGYT
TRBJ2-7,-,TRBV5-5,ASSLVASGAYEQY
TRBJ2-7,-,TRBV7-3,ASSPGQGIGYEQY
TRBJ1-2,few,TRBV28,ASSSQGAGYGYT
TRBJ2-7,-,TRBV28,ASRGTGLNEQY
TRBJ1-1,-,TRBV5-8,ASSFGQGARAEAF
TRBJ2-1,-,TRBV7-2,ASSLRRTSGREQF
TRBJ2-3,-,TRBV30,AWSSTGGTDTQY
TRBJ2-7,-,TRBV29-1,SVGWGREQY
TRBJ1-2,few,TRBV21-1,ASSNEQKFYGYT
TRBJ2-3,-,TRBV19,ASRLSGGSTDTQY
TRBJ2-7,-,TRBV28,ASSSHDGTESYEQY
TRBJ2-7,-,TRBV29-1,SATGRSYEQY
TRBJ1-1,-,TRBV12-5,ASAFSLGGNTEAF
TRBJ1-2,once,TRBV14,ASSLVDRAYGYT
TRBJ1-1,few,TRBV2,ASTQDRGRAF
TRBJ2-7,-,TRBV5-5,ASSSLYEQY
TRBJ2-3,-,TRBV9,ASSAHQREMSTDTQY
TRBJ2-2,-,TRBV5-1,ASSLTSGSGELF
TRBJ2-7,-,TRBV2,ASMGTSEYEQY
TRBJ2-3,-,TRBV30,AWMPDRPWGITDTQY
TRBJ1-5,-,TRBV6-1,ASLYRVSNQPQH